This T cell receptor (beta chain) was found in a study of blood T cell repertoires in COVID-19. TCRdb's copy holds only in-frame clones and misses some; the assay was immunoSEQ multiplex PCR. Of over 45,000 clones listed, roughly 89% are singletons. The germline V gene has CDR1 LGHNA and CDR2 YNFKEQ. V lost 0 bases to trimming and J lost 5 bases, with 13 bases between them. The CDR3 covers 15 residues. The J gene is TRBJ2-5, the V gene TRBV4-2; TRBD2 might be the D (5 bases). The receptor was derived from a man aged 35-49 years with COVID-19, enrolled during active disease. The sequenced sample was peripheral blood. The CDR3 DNA reads TGTGCCAGCAGCCAAGATCCCGGGAAGAGGGAGACCCAGTACTTC. Translating it yields CASSQDPGKRETQYF.